Listed below are T cell receptor beta chains from one sample, sequenced in a study of blood T cell repertoires in COVID-19. Here immunoSEQ multiplex PCR was the method, and the copy in TCRdb shows in-frame clones only, minus some. This table has roughly 250,000 clones, roughly 80% appearing once. Material: peripheral blood. Receptor source: a woman at least 80 years old with acute or convalescent COVID-19. Each CDR3 is given with its conserved first and last residue. A D gene is named only where the DNA matches it firmly. Clone size is shown for a subset of rows, as once, few, many or a class of expanded clone.

j_gene,d_gene,v_gene,abundance,CDR3nt,CDR3aa
TRBJ2-5,TRBD2,TRBV15,.,TGTGCCACGAGTAGCGGGCCTGCAGGGGAGACCCAGTACTTC,CATSSGPAGETQYF
TRBJ2-7,.,TRBV6-6,.,TGTGCCAGCAGTTACCTGGGGGAGACAGGATGGCAGCAGTACTTC,CASSYLGETGWQQYF
TRBJ2-7,.,TRBV6-5,.,TGTGCCAGCAGCCGACAAGGATCCTACGAGCAGTACTTC,CASSRQGSYEQYF
TRBJ2-3,TRBD2,TRBV5-1,.,TGCGCCAGCAGCTTTCTAGCGGGGGAGGGAGATACGCAGTATTTT,CASSFLAGEGDTQYF
TRBJ2-7,TRBD2,TRBV4-1,.,TGCGCCAGCAGCTCACAATCCGGGACTAGCGGGGGGAAGCAGTACTTC,CASSSQSGTSGGKQYF
TRBJ1-2,.,TRBV5-1,.,TGCGCCAGCAGCTTGAGAGGGAACTATGGCTACACCTTC,CASSLRGNYGYTF
TRBJ2-2,TRBD2,TRBV3-1/TRBV3-2,.,TGTGCCAGCCACCGGGGGGAAGGGGCCGGGGAGCTGTTTTTT,CASHRGEGAGELFF
TRBJ2-7,TRBD1,TRBV28,.,TGTGCCAGCAGTCGACCGGGACAGGCGGCCTACGAGCAGTACTTC,CASSRPGQAAYEQYF
TRBJ1-5,.,TRBV19,once,TGTGCCACCGCCCCTTCAGGGATGCCCCAGCATTTT,CATAPSGMPQHF
TRBJ2-7,.,TRBV5-4,.,TGTGCCAGCAACCCGAGTCCTCAGGGAATATCCTACGAGCAGTACTTC,CASNPSPQGISYEQYF
TRBJ2-3,TRBD1,TRBV6-7,.,TGTGCCAGCAGTTCCCACACCTCCGGGACAGGGGGACCCAGGGAACCAGATACGCAGTATTTT,CASSSHTSGTGGPREPDTQYF
TRBJ1-5,.,TRBV6-2/TRBV6-3,.,TGTGCCAGCAGTAAACAGACAGGAAACAATCAGCCCCAGCATTTT,CASSKQTGNNQPQHF
TRBJ2-5,.,TRBV5-1,.,TGCGCCAGCAGCTTAATCGGACAGCAGTTAGAGACCCAGTACTTC,CASSLIGQQLETQYF
TRBJ2-7,TRBD1,TRBV28,.,TGTGCCAGCAGTTTACGGACAGGGAAGCAGTACTTC,CASSLRTGKQYF
TRBJ2-7,.,TRBV7-6,.,TGTGCCAGCAGCTTAGGGCCGGCGGGGAGCTCCTACGAGCAGTACTTC,CASSLGPAGSSYEQYF
TRBJ2-7,TRBD1,TRBV19,once,TGTGCCAGTAGTTCCTGGACAGGGAGCTACGAGCAGTACTTC,CASSSWTGSYEQYF
TRBJ1-6,.,TRBV5-6,.,TGTGCCAGCAGCTTGAAAGCAGGGATGCCACCCCTCCACTTT,CASSLKAGMPPLHF
TRBJ2-3,.,TRBV9,.,TGTGCCAGCAGCGTAGATCCGGCCCTCTCTAGGACAGATACGCAGTATTTT,CASSVDPALSRTDTQYF
TRBJ1-3,TRBD1,TRBV15,.,TGTGCCACCAGCAGAGGACAGGGTGGAAACACCATATATTTT,CATSRGQGGNTIYF
TRBJ1-1,.,TRBV27,.,TGTGCCAGCAGTCGGACTCATGAAGCTTTCTTT,CASSRTHEAFF
TRBJ2-1,TRBD1,TRBV11-2,.,TGTGCCAGCACCTTGGACAGGGGATACAATGAGCAGTTCTTC,CASTLDRGYNEQFF
TRBJ1-2,TRBD1,TRBV12-3/TRBV12-4,.,TGTGCCAGCAGTTATAACAGGGGTGACGGCTACACCTTC,CASSYNRGDGYTF
TRBJ1-6,.,TRBV7-9,.,TGTGCCAGCAGCTATGGGGGCAGGGATAATTCACCCCTCCACTTT,CASSYGGRDNSPLHF
TRBJ1-5,TRBD1,TRBV6-6,.,TGTGCCAGCAGTCAAAACAGGGGGCAAGGGCCCCAGCATTTT,CASSQNRGQGPQHF
TRBJ2-2,.,TRBV3-1/TRBV3-2,.,TGTGCCAGCAGCCCGAGTCAGACAGCCACCGGGGAGCTGTTTTTT,CASSPSQTATGELFF
TRBJ1-4,.,TRBV28,.,TGTGCCAGCAGCGGGGAGGGTGGGTATGAAAAACTGTTTTTT,CASSGEGGYEKLFF
TRBJ2-7,TRBD2,TRBV4-1,.,TGCGCCAGCAGCCATCTCCCGACTAGCGGGGTCTACGAGCAGTACTTC,CASSHLPTSGVYEQYF
TRBJ1-3,.,TRBV5-1,.,TGCGCCAGCAGCTGGGGCCCAGCAGACCCCTCTGGAAACACCATATATTTT,CASSWGPADPSGNTIYF
TRBJ2-1,.,TRBV6-5,.,TGTGCCAGCACCCTGACAGTTCCTGCCAATGAGCAGTTCTTC,CASTLTVPANEQFF
TRBJ1-5,.,TRBV21-1,once,TGTGCCAGCACCATTTGGAGAAACCGGGGTCAGCCCCAGCATTTT,CASTIWRNRGQPQHF
TRBJ2-2,TRBD2,TRBV2,.,TGTGCCAGCAGTGTACTAGCGGGGGGGCTCACCGGGGAGCTGTTTTTT,CASSVLAGGLTGELFF
TRBJ1-1,.,TRBV10-3,.,TGTGCCATCAGTGAGAAGGGGCGAATCACTGAAGCTTTCTTT,CAISEKGRITEAFF
TRBJ2-5,TRBD1,TRBV4-2,.,TGTGCCAGCAGCGCACCCGGACAGGGGGCGGTCCAAGAGACCCAGTACTTC,CASSAPGQGAVQETQYF
TRBJ2-7,TRBD1,TRBV11-2,.,TGTGCCAGCAGGCTGACAGGGGGAACCTACGAGCAGTACTTC,CASRLTGGTYEQYF
TRBJ2-7,TRBD1,TRBV6-5,.,TGTGCCAGCAGTTCAGGGACAGGATCTTTCGTTTACGAGCAGTACTTC,CASSSGTGSFVYEQYF
TRBJ1-1,TRBD1,TRBV29-1,.,TGCAGCGTATATGGGACAGGGCTGGCCACTGAAGCTTTCTTT,CSVYGTGLATEAFF
TRBJ1-2,.,TRBV19,.,TGTGCCAGTAGTAGGGCAATCTCCAACTATGGCTACACCTTC,CASSRAISNYGYTF
TRBJ2-1,TRBD1,TRBV6-6,.,TGTGCCAGCAGTTACTTAGGGGACAGGGGGACTGAGCAGTTCTTC,CASSYLGDRGTEQFF
TRBJ2-7,TRBD1,TRBV6-2/TRBV6-3,.,TGTGCCAGCAGCCGGGACAGGGAAGTTAAGCAGTACTTC,CASSRDREVKQYF
TRBJ2-7,TRBD1,TRBV28,.,TGTGCCAGCAGCCGGGACAGGGGCGAGCAGTACTTC,CASSRDRGEQYF
TRBJ2-1,.,TRBV7-2,.,TGTGCCAGCAGCTTGGGTGGGGGCAGGGCCTACAATGAGCAGTTCTTC,CASSLGGGRAYNEQFF
TRBJ1-2,TRBD1,TRBV25-1,.,TGTGCCAGCAGTGAATACTCTCCGGGACAGGGGAGGGATGGCTACACCTTC,CASSEYSPGQGRDGYTF
TRBJ1-6,TRBD1,TRBV5-1,few,TGCGCCAGCAGCTCACAGGGGATGCGGAATTCACCCCTCCACTTT,CASSSQGMRNSPLHF
TRBJ2-3,TRBD2,TRBV5-1,.,TGCGCCAGCAGCTTGGCCGGGACTACTTTGGGCACAGATACGCAGTATTTT,CASSLAGTTLGTDTQYF
TRBJ1-2,.,TRBV28,.,TGTGCCAGCAGGCGGCCTGACTATGGCTACACCTTC,CASRRPDYGYTF
TRBJ2-5,TRBD2,TRBV9,.,TGTGCCAGCAGCGTAGGGGTCGGGAGGAGCGCCCAAGAGACCCAGTACTTC,CASSVGVGRSAQETQYF
TRBJ1-2,TRBD1,TRBV28,few,TGTGCCAGCAGGGGGACAGGGGAAGGTAACTATGGCTACACCTTC,CASRGTGEGNYGYTF
TRBJ1-5,TRBD1,TRBV28,.,TGTGCCAGCAGGGACAGGGCAATGGGTTATAGCAATCAGCCCCAGCATTTT,CASRDRAMGYSNQPQHF
TRBJ2-2,TRBD2,TRBV7-6,once,TGTGCCAGCAGCCCGCGGTTGGGGACTAGCGGGGGGGCCAACACCGGGGAGCTGTTTTTT,CASSPRLGTSGGANTGELFF
TRBJ2-5,TRBD2,TRBV2,.,TGTGCCAGCACGGGGGGGCGAAAGACCCAGTACTTC,CASTGGRKTQYF
TRBJ2-7,TRBD2,TRBV5-1,.,TGCGCCAGCAGCCCCACAGCGGGGGTCAGCTCCTACGAGCAGTACTTC,CASSPTAGVSSYEQYF
TRBJ2-3,TRBD2,TRBV3-1/TRBV3-2,.,TGTGCCAGCAGCCAACCGGGACTAGCGGGATCAGATACGCAGTATTTT,CASSQPGLAGSDTQYF
TRBJ2-5,TRBD2,TRBV5-6,.,TGTGCCAGCAGCTTGCGCGGGGGGGCCGGAGAGACCCAGTACTTC,CASSLRGGAGETQYF
TRBJ2-7,.,TRBV27,.,TGTGCCAGCAGAAATAACTACGAGCAGTACTTC,CASRNNYEQYF